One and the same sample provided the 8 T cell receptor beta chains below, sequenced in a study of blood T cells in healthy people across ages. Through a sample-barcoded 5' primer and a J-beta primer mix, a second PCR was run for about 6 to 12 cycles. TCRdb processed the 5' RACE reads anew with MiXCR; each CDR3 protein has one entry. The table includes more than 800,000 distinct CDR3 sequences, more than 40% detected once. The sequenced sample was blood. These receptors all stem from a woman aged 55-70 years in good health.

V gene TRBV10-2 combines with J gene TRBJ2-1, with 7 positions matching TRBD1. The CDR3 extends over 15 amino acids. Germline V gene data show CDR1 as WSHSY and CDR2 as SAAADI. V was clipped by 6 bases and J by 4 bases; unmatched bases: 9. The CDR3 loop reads CASSPGQPKYNEQFF. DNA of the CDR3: TGCGCCAGCAGCCCGGGACAGCCCAAGTACAATGAGCAGTTCTTC.

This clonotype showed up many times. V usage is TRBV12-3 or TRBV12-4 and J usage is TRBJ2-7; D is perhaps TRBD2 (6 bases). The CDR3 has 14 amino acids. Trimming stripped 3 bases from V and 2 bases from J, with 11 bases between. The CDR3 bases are TGTGCCAGCAGTTTGGGGACTCCCACCTACGAGCAGTACTTC. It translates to CASSLGTPTYEQYF.

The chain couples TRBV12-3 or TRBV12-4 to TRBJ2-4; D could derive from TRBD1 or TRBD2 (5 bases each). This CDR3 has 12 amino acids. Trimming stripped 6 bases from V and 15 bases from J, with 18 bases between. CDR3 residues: CASSSNRDERYF. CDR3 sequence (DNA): TGTGCCAGCAGCTCAAACCGGGACGAGCGGTACTTC.

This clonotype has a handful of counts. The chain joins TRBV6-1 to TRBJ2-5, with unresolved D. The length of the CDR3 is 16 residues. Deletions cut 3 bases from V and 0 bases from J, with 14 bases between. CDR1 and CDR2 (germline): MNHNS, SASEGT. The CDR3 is CASSDQGPRYQETQYF. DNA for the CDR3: TGTGCCAGCAGTGACCAAGGGCCACGGTACCAAGAGACCCAGTACTTC.

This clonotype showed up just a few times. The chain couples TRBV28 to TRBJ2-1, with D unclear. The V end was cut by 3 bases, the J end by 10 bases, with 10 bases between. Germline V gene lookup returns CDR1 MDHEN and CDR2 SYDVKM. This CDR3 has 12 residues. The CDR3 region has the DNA TGTGCCAGCAGTTTTCAAATAGTAGAGCAGTTCTTC. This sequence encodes CASSFQIVEQFF.

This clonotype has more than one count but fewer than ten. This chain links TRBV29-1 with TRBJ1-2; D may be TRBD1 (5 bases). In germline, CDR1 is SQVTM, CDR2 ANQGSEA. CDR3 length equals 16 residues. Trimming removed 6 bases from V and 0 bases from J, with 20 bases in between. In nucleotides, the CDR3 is TGCAGCGTCGAGGAAAGCCAGGGCCCGTCTAACTATGGCTACACCTTC. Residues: CSVEESQGPSNYGYTF.

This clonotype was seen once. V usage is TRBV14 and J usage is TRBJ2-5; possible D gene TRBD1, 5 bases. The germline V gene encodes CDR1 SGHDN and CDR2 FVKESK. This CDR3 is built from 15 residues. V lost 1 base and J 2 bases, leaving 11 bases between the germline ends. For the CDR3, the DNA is TGTGCCAGCAGCCAAGTAGGGGAAATACAAGAGACCCAGTACTTC. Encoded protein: CASSQVGEIQETQYF.

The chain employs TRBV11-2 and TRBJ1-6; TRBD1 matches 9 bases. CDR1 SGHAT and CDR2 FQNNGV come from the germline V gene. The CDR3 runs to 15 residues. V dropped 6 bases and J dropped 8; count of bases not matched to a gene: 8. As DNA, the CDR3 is TGTGCCAGCAGAGTTGGACAGGGGCGTGATTCACCCCTCCACTTT. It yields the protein CASRVGQGRDSPLHF.